This record concerns one T cell receptor beta chain sequence. Its antigen remains unidentified. This entry comes from a study of response to subunit inactivated influenza vaccine. Study-level points and caveats: Authors proposed each seasonal influenza vaccination draws in few new T cells.

TCRdb called the RT-PCR reads again in MiXCR, with one record for every CDR3 protein. The sample contains about 650,000 distinct CDR3 sequences, approximately 15% of which appear only once. The sample in question was PBMCs from blood, obtained less than 15 days before vaccination. This TCR was recovered from a man aged 50 to 60 who received an inactivated influenza vaccine.

The CDR3 here is CASSGDGRYQETQYF. The CDR3 DNA sequence: TGTGCCAGCAGCGGGGACGGACGGTACCAAGAGACCCAGTACTTC. This chain connects TRBV7-2 to TRBJ2-5; D may be TRBD1 or TRBD2 (5 bases each). Trimming pared 5 bases from V and 0 bases from J, leaving 13 bases between. CDR3 length equals 15 residues. In germline, CDR1 is SGHTA, CDR2 FQGNSA.